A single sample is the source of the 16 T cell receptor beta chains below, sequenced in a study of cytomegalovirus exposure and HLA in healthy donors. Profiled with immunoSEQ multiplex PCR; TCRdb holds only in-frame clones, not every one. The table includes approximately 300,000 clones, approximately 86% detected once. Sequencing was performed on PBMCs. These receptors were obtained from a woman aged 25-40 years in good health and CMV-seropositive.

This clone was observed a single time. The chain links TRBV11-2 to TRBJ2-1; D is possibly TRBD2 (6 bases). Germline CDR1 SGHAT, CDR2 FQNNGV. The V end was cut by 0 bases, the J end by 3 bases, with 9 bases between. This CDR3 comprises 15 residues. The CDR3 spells CASSLEDSGYNEQFF. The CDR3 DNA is TGTGCCAGCAGCTTAGAAGATAGCGGCTACAATGAGCAGTTCTTC.

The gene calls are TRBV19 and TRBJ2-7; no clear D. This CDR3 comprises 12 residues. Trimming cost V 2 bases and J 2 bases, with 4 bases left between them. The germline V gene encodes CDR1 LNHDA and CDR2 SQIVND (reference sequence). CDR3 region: CASSINTYEQYF. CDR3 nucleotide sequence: TGTGCCAGTAGTATAAACACCTACGAGCAGTACTTC.

In DNA, the CDR3 is TGTGCCAGCAGCTTGGCGGACTTAGGAAACACTGAAGCTTTCTTT. As protein: CASSLADLGNTEAFF. The genes are TRBV11-1 and TRBJ1-1; D gene uncertain. Trimming pared 3 bases from V and 2 bases from J, leaving 13 bases between. CDR3 length: 15 amino acids. Looked up from germline, CDR1 is SGHAT and CDR2 is FQDESV (reference sequence). Drawing the rest from reference TRBV11-1 and TRBJ1-1, the complete variable domain is EAEVAQSPRYKITEKSQAVAFWCDPISGHATLYWYRQILGQGPELLVQFQDESVVDDSQLPKDRFSAERLKGVDSTLKIQPAELGDSAMYLCASSLADLGNTEAFFGQGTRLTVV.

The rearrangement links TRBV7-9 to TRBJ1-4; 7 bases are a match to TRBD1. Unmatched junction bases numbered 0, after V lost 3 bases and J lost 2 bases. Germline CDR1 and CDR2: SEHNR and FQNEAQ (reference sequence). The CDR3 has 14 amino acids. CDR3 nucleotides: TGTGCCAGCAGCTTGGGACAGACTAATGAAAAACTGTTTTTT. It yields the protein CASSLGQTNEKLFF.

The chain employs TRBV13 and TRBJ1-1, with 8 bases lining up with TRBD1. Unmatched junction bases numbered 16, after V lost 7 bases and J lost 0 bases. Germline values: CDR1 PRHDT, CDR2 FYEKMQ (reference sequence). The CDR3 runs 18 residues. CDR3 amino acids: CASTRSTGAASVNTEAFF. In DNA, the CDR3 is TGTGCCAGCACCAGATCGACAGGGGCCGCGTCCGTGAACACTGAAGCTTTCTTT.

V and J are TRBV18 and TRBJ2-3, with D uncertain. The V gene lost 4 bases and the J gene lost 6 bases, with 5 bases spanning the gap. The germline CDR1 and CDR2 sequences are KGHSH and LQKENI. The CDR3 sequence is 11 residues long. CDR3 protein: CASSRVDTQYF. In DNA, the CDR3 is TGTGCCAGCTCACGGGTGGATACGCAGTATTTT.

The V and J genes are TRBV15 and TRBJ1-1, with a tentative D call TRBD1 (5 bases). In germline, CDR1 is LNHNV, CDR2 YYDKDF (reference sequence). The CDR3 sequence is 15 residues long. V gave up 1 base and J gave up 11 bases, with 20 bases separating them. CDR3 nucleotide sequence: TGTGCCACCAGCAGAGCCAGGGCAGACGGGCCTCGGGCTTTCTTT. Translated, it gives CATSRARADGPRAFF.

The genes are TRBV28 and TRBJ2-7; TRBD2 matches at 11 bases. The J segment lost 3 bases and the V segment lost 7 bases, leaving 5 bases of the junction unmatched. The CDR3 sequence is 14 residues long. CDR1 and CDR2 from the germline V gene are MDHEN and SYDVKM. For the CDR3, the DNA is TGTGCCAGCACCCACCTAGCGGGGGGCTACGAGCAGTACTTC. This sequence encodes CASTHLAGGYEQYF.

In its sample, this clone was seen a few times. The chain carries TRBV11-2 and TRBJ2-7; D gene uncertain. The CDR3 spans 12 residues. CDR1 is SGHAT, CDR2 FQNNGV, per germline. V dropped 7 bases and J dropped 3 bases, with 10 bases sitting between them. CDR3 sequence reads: CASTQGGYEQYF. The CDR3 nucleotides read TGTGCCAGCACTCAAGGCGGCTACGAGCAGTACTTC.

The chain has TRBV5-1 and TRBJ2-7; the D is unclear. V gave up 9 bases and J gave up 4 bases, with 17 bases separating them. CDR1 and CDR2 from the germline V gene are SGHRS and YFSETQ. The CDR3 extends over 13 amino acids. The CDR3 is CATKIGPTYEQYF. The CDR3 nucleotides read TGCGCCACCAAGATAGGTCCAACTTACGAGCAGTACTTC.

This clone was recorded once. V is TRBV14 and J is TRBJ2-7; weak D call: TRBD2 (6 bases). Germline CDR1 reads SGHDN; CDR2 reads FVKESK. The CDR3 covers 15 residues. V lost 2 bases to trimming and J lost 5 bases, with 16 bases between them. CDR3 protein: CASSQRGGIEHEQYF. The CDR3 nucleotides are TGTGCCAGCAGCCAACGCGGAGGGATAGAGCACGAGCAGTACTTC. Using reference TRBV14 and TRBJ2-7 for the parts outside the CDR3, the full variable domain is EAGVTQFPSHSVIEKGQTVTLRCDPISGHDNLYWYRRVMGKEIKFLLHFVKESKQDESGMPNNRFLAERTGGTYSTLKVQPAELEDSGVYFCASSQRGGIEHEQYFGPGTRLTVT.

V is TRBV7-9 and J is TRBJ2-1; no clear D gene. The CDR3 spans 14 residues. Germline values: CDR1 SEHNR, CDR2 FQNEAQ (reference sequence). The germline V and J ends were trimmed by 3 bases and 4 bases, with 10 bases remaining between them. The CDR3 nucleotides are TGTGCCAGCAGCTTTTCTCTGGGGTACAATGAGCAGTTCTTC. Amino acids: CASSFSLGYNEQFF.

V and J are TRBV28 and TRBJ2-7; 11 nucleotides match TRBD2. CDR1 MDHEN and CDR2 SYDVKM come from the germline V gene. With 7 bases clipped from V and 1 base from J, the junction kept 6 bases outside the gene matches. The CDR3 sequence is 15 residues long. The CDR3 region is CASMTSGTLSYEQYF. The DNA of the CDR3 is TGTGCCAGCATGACTAGCGGGACTCTTTCCTACGAGCAGTACTTC.

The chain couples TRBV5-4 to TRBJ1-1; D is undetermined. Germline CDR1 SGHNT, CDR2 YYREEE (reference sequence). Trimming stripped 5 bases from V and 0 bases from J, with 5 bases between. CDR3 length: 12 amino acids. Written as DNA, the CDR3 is TGTGCCAGCAGGCGAATGAACACTGAAGCTTTCTTT. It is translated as CASRRMNTEAFF.

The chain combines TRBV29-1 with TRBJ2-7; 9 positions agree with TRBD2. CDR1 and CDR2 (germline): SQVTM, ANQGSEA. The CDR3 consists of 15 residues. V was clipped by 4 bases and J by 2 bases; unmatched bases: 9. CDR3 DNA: TGCAGCGTTGGTCCGGGTAGCGGGGGAACCTACGAGCAGTACTTC. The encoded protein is CSVGPGSGGTYEQYF.

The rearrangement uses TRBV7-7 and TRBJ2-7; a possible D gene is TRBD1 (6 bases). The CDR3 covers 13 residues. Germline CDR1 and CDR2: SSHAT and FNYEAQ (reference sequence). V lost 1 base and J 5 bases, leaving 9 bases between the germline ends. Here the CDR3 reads CASSLGDTNEQYF. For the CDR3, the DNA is TGTGCCAGCAGCTTAGGGGACACGAACGAGCAGTACTTC.